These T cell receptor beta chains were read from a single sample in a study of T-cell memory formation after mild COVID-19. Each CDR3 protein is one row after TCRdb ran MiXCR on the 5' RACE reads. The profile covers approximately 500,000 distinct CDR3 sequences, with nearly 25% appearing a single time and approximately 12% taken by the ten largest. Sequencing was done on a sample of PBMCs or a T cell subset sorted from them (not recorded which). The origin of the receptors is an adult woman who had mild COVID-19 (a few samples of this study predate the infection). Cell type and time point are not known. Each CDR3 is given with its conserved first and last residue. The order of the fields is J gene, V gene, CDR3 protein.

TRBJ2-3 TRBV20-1 CSARWGGDTQYF
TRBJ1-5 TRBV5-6 CASSLRPEYGNQPQHF
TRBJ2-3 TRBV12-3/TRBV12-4 CAVGATSSTDTQYF
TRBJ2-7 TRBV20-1 CSADRDSTYEQYF
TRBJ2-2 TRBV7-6 CASSATGVTGELFF
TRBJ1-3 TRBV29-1 CSVEGTGRGTIYF
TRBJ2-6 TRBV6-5 CASTTTGLGANVLTF
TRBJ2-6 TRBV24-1 CATSEGGSSSGANVLTF
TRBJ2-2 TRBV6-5 CASSYAPLLVGELFF
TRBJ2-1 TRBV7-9 CASSSSGVSYNEQFF
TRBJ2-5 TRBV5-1 CASSPGQQTQYF
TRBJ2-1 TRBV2 CASFGWAQSDNEQFF
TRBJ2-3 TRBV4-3 CASSQEWLAGADTQYF
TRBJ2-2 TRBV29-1 CSVKPSSAPPGELFF
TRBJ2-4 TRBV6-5 CASSRTRTGIAKNIQYF
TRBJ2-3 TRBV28 CASSLPWTRGDTQYF
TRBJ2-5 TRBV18 CASSPMARIKQETQYF
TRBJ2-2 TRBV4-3 CASSQGLTGRGPNTGELFF
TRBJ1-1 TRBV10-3 CATGGGTEAFF